A single sample is the source of the 32 T cell receptor beta chains below, sequenced in a study of blood T cell repertoires in COVID-19. Clones were sequenced by immunoSEQ multiplex PCR, and TCRdb holds only the in-frame ones, with some missing. The table has some 46,000 clones, roughly 85% seen once. Input material: peripheral blood. These receptor sequences come from a man aged 60 to 69 with acute or convalescent COVID-19.

The chain is built from TRBV27 and TRBJ1-2; D is undetermined. Germline values: CDR1 MNHEY, CDR2 SMNVEV (reference sequence). V was shortened by 6 bases and J by 6 bases, with 11 bases between the two germline ends. This CDR3 region has 12 residues. DNA of the CDR3: TGTGCCAGCAGGGGCCTCAGACATGGCTACACCTTC. Protein sequence: CASRGLRHGYTF.

The chain links TRBV29-1 to TRBJ2-2; a possible D gene is TRBD1 (7 bases). Trimming cost V 7 bases and J 4 bases, with 13 bases left between them. CDR1 is SQVTM, CDR2 ANQGSEA, per germline. The CDR3 has 13 residues. The CDR3 loop reads CSGGDRTTGELFF. The CDR3 DNA reads TGCAGCGGGGGGGACAGAACCACCGGGGAGCTGTTTTTT.

The chain carries TRBV9 and TRBJ1-3; D uncertain. CDR1 is SGDLS, CDR2 YYNGEE, per germline. The CDR3 contains 14 residues. V was shortened by 4 bases and J by 0 bases, with 8 bases between the two germline ends. The CDR3 DNA follows: TGTGCCAGCAGCCAAAGGAGCTCTGGAAACACCATATATTTT. This translates into CASSQRSSGNTIYF.

As DNA, the CDR3 is TGTGCCAGCAGCTTGCCGGCAGGGGGCCCCTACAATGAGCAGTTCTTC. Its protein product is CASSLPAGGPYNEQFF. The chain employs TRBV5-4 and TRBJ2-1; 8 positions match TRBD1. V was clipped by 1 base and J by 2 bases; unmatched bases: 5. CDR3 length: 16 amino acids. Per the germline V gene, CDR1 is SGHNT and CDR2 is YYREEE (reference sequence).

This clone came up once. The chain has TRBV3-1 (or the pseudogene TRBV3-2) and TRBJ2-3; 10 bases align to TRBD2. The ends lost 4 bases at V and 5 bases at J; junction bases unmatched: 6. The CDR3 covers 15 residues. Germline CDR1 reads LGHDT; CDR2 reads YNNKEL (reference sequence). CDR3 nucleotides: TGTGCCAGCAGCCGGACTAGCGGAGGGGAAGATACGCAGTATTTT. Translation gives CASSRTSGGEDTQYF.

The chain links TRBV27 to TRBJ1-3; D is possibly TRBD1 (5 bases). CDR1 is MNHEY, CDR2 SMNVEV, per germline (reference sequence). The CDR3 sequence is 16 residues long. The ends were cut back, 6 bases at V and 0 bases at J, with 15 bases in the middle. CDR3: CASRRTGGASGNTIYF. For the CDR3, the DNA is TGTGCCAGCAGGAGGACCGGGGGAGCCTCTGGAAACACCATATATTTT.

This chain connects TRBV27 to TRBJ2-1; 8 positions agree with TRBD1. Germline CDR1 reads MNHEY; CDR2 reads SMNVEV (reference sequence). The trim removed 3 bases at V and 7 bases at J, leaving 11 bases unmatched. The CDR3 covers 16 residues. CDR3 nucleotides: TGTGCCAGCAGTTTCAGGGGGCAGTACGGTTTAAATGAGCAGTTCTTC. The encoded protein is CASSFRGQYGLNEQFF.

V is TRBV10-3 and J is TRBJ2-1; 9 bases line up with TRBD1. CDR3 length: 14 residues. Germline values: CDR1 ENHRY, CDR2 SYGVKD. The J segment lost 8 bases and the V segment lost 7 bases, leaving 9 bases of the junction unmatched. The CDR3 sequence: CAITGTGFGDEQFF. The CDR3 region has the DNA TGTGCCATCACTGGGACAGGGTTTGGGGATGAGCAGTTCTTC.

The chain recombines TRBV5-1 with TRBJ2-5; possible D gene TRBD1, 5 bases. This CDR3 contains 15 residues. The germline CDR1 and CDR2 sequences are SGHRS and YFSETQ. The V and J ends lost 2 bases and 4 bases respectively, with 15 bases between them. The CDR3 loop is CASSFSRQGGETQYF. DNA for the CDR3: TGCGCCAGCAGCTTTTCTCGGCAGGGCGGAGAGACCCAGTACTTC.

The table lists this clone with a few counts. The chain couples TRBV7-9 to TRBJ2-1, with TRBD2 as a possible D gene (6 bases). Per germline, CDR1 SEHNR and CDR2 FQNEAQ (reference sequence). The ends were cut back, 10 bases at V and 6 bases at J, with 16 bases in the middle. This CDR3 region has 13 residues. Here the CDR3 DNA reads TGTGCCACTTCGCGCGGGGAGATCAATGAGCAGTTCTTC. It specifies CATSRGEINEQFF.

The chain uses TRBV4-2 and TRBJ2-5, with a tentative D call TRBD2 (5 bases). Per germline, CDR1 LGHNA and CDR2 YNFKEQ. V lost 4 bases and J lost 5, with 14 bases in between. The CDR3 runs to 14 residues. The CDR3 region has the DNA TGTGCCAGCAGCCGAGGACTCGTAGGCGAGACCCAGTACTTC. It encodes CASSRGLVGETQYF.

The chain is built from TRBV5-1 and TRBJ2-7; TRBD2 matches 9 bases. The CDR3 is 16 amino acids. With 4 bases clipped from V and 2 bases from J, the junction kept 10 bases outside the gene matches. In germline, CDR1 is SGHRS, CDR2 YFSETQ. Here the CDR3 DNA reads TGCGCCAGCAGCACGATAGCGGGAGAGGTAGCCTACGAGCAGTACTTC. Protein sequence: CASSTIAGEVAYEQYF.

This clone occurred once. J is TRBJ2-1 and V is TRBV4-2; D call uncertain. Germline CDR1 is LGHNA and CDR2 is YNFKEQ. V lost 0 bases and J lost 5, with 5 bases in between. CDR3 size: 13 residues. The CDR3 DNA is TGTGCCAGCAGCCAAGAGCGAGACAATGAGCAGTTCTTC. Protein sequence: CASSQERDNEQFF.

The chain's CDR3 is CASSVAGAGGGETQYF. CDR3 coding DNA: TGTGCCAGCAGCGTAGCGGGGGCGGGGGGTGGAGAGACCCAGTACTTC. The V and J genes are TRBV9 and TRBJ2-5; 8 bases are shared with TRBD2. The CDR3 contains 16 residues. After removal of 0 bases from V and 4 bases from J, the junction contained 8 bases not matched to a gene. Per germline, CDR1 SGDLS and CDR2 YYNGEE.

The gene calls are TRBV7-9 and TRBJ2-2; no clear D. CDR1 is SEHNR, CDR2 FQNEAQ, per germline (reference sequence). The CDR3 contains 12 residues. Trimming took 4 bases from V and 8 from J, leaving 8 bases between them. The CDR3 region is CASSWYFGELFF. The CDR3 nucleotides are TGTGCCAGCAGCTGGTACTTTGGGGAGCTGTTTTTT. Full variable domain (remainder filled in from reference TRBV7-9 and TRBJ2-2): DTGVSQNPRHKITKRGQNVTFRCDPISEHNRLYWYRQTLGQGPEFLTYFQNEAQLEKSRLLSDRFSAERPKGSFSTLEIQRTEQGDSAMYLCASSWYFGELFFGEGSRLTVL.

The rearrangement uses TRBV27 and TRBJ2-3, with D possibly matching TRBD2 (5 bases). Germline V gives CDR1 MNHEY, CDR2 SMNVEV (reference sequence). This CDR3 comprises 15 residues. Trimming left V 5 bases short and J 5 bases short, with 17 bases between. In DNA, the CDR3 is TGTGCCAGCAGTCCCGAATCCGGGGTCGGAGATACGCAGTATTTT. It translates to CASSPESGVGDTQYF.

For this clone: It is unclear where the CDR3 begins or ends on the DNA, so no DNA is shown, and the CDR3 is as TCRdb lists it. This chain connects TRBV21-1 to TRBJ1-2; the table gives TRBD1 as D, unverified against the DNA. TRBV21-1 is classified as a pseudogene. With termini counted, the CDR3 has 15 amino acids. CDR3: CARARVGQGSYGYTF.

The chain uses TRBV27 and TRBJ2-7; the match to TRBD2 covers 9 bases. V trimming: 6 bases; J trimming: 5 bases; junction bases outside the gene matches: 14. This CDR3 spans 16 amino acids. CDR1 and CDR2 from the germline V gene are MNHEY and SMNVEV (reference sequence). This CDR3 reads CASSNPSGTSIHEQYF. CDR3 sequence (DNA): TGTGCCAGCAGCAATCCGTCGGGGACTAGCATCCACGAGCAGTACTTC.

The chain is built from TRBV7-3 and TRBJ2-5, with no clear D. Looked up from germline, CDR1 is SGHTA and CDR2 is FQGTGA. Trimming removed 5 bases at V and 4 bases at J, with 14 bases between. This CDR3 has 14 residues. In nucleotides, the CDR3 is TGTGCCAGCAGCCCCCTCGCCGGAGTAGAGACCCAGTACTTC. Encoded protein: CASSPLAGVETQYF.

The chain recombines TRBV7-2 with TRBJ1-2; a possible D gene is TRBD1 (6 bases). CDR3 length: 15 residues. Trimming cost V 3 bases and J 3 bases, with 14 bases left between them. Germline assignment: CDR1 SGHTA and CDR2 FQGNSA. The CDR3 region has the DNA TGTGCCAGCAGCTTGGTCGGGGGGCTAGACTATGGCTACACCTTC. This sequence encodes CASSLVGGLDYGYTF.

The rearrangement uses TRBV3-1 (or the pseudogene TRBV3-2) and TRBJ2-3; D might be TRBD1 (6 bases). The V end was cut by 0 bases, the J end by 0 bases, with 13 bases between. Germline CDR1 is LGHDT and CDR2 is YNNKEL (reference sequence). The CDR3 extends over 17 amino acids. The CDR3, as DNA: TGTGCCAGCAGCCAAGACCCGTTTACAGGGAGCACAGATACGCAGTATTTT. Amino acids: CASSQDPFTGSTDTQYF.

This chain joins TRBV5-1 and TRBJ2-7; D remains ambiguous. Germline CDR1 reads SGHRS; CDR2 reads YFSETQ. CDR3 length: 14 amino acids. V dropped 1 base and J dropped 0 bases, with 8 bases sitting between them. The CDR3 loop reads CASSLSGSSYEQYF. The CDR3 coding sequence is TGCGCCAGCAGCTTGAGTGGTAGCTCCTACGAGCAGTACTTC.

The genes are TRBV4-1 and TRBJ1-1, with a tentative D call TRBD1 (6 bases). This CDR3 comprises 16 residues. V dropped 0 bases and J dropped 1 base, with 12 bases sitting between them. The germline V gene encodes CDR1 MGHRA and CDR2 YSYEKL. The CDR3 is CASSQETGGGNTEAFF. CDR3 nucleotides: TGCGCCAGCAGCCAAGAGACAGGTGGCGGGAACACTGAAGCTTTCTTT.

This clone showed up just once. DNA of the CDR3: TGCGCCAGCAGCTCATCCTCTGGGGCCAACGTCCTGACTTTC. Protein sequence: CASSSSSGANVLTF. The chain links TRBV5-1 to TRBJ2-6, with D unclear. This CDR3 is built from 14 residues. Per germline, CDR1 SGHRS and CDR2 YFSETQ. Deletions cut 3 bases from V and 0 bases from J, with 4 bases between.

The chain links TRBV4-1 to TRBJ2-2; TRBD2 is a possible D gene (5 bases). The length of the CDR3 is 17 residues. Per the germline V gene, CDR1 is MGHRA and CDR2 is YSYEKL. The V end lost 5 bases, the J end lost 2 bases, and 18 bases lay between the germline ends. CDR3 sequence reads: CASSERGSGGNTGELFF. DNA for the CDR3: TGCGCCAGCAGCGAAAGAGGGTCCGGTGGTAACACCGGGGAGCTGTTTTTT.

The chain carries TRBV5-1 and TRBJ2-7; 13 positions match TRBD2. Trimming at V came to 3 bases and at J to 12 bases, leaving 9 bases not matched to a gene. Germline-derived CDR1 and CDR2 are SGHRS and YFSETQ. CDR3 length: 14 amino acids. The CDR3 here is CASSSGLAGPRRYF. For the CDR3, the DNA is TGCGCCAGCAGCTCGGGACTAGCGGGGCCCAGGCGGTACTTC.

V usage is TRBV28 and J usage is TRBJ2-1, with TRBD2 as a possible D gene (5 bases). V dropped 5 bases and J dropped 0 bases, with 20 bases sitting between them. Germline values: CDR1 MDHEN, CDR2 SYDVKM. The CDR3 spans 18 residues. The DNA of the CDR3 is TGTGCCAGCAGTCCCCTTCTACGGACTCCTAACTCCTACAATGAGCAGTTCTTC. Translated: CASSPLLRTPNSYNEQFF.

The chain joins TRBV28 to TRBJ1-6, with TRBD1 as a possible D gene (6 bases). The V end was cut by 7 bases, the J end by 2 bases, with 9 bases between. CDR1 is MDHEN, CDR2 SYDVKM, per germline. This CDR3 comprises 14 residues. CDR3 bases: TGTGCCAGCAAAACAGGGACCTATAATTCACCCCTCCACTTT. It specifies CASKTGTYNSPLHF.

The chain uses TRBV28 and TRBJ2-2, with TRBD1 matching 7 bases. The V gene end was trimmed by 4 bases and the J gene end by 6 bases; junction bases not matched to a gene: 11. Germline values: CDR1 MDHEN, CDR2 SYDVKM. The CDR3 runs to 16 residues. The CDR3 spells CASSSPTGFGAGELFF. The CDR3 DNA reads TGTGCCAGCAGTTCCCCGACAGGGTTTGGCGCCGGGGAGCTGTTTTTT.

The chain is built from TRBV5-1 and TRBJ2-1; 7 nucleotides agree with TRBD2. Unmatched junction bases numbered 9, after V lost 3 bases and J lost 3 bases. Germline V lookup: CDR1 SGHRS, CDR2 YFSETQ. There are 16 residues in the CDR3. CDR3 sequence reads: CASSSDVAGNYNEQFF. The CDR3, as DNA: TGCGCCAGCAGCTCGGACGTAGCGGGTAACTACAATGAGCAGTTCTTC.

The chain is built from TRBV6-1 and TRBJ1-5; D may be TRBD1 (6 bases). Germline assignment: CDR1 MNHNS and CDR2 SASEGT. The V end lost 2 bases, the J end lost 2 bases, and 10 bases lay between the germline ends. The CDR3 is 15 residues long. CDR3 in DNA: TGTGCCAGCAGTGAAACAGGGAGAGGCAATCAGCCCCAGCATTTT. Its protein product is CASSETGRGNQPQHF.

The rearrangement uses TRBV10-2 and TRBJ1-3; 9 nucleotides align to TRBD1. The CDR3 is 16 residues long. Germline values: CDR1 WSHSY, CDR2 SAAADI. With V trimmed by 6 bases and J by 0 bases, 6 bases remained unmatched. This CDR3 is CASSRDRVGSGNTIYF. The CDR3 region has the DNA TGCGCCAGCAGCCGGGACAGGGTTGGCTCTGGAAACACCATATATTTT.